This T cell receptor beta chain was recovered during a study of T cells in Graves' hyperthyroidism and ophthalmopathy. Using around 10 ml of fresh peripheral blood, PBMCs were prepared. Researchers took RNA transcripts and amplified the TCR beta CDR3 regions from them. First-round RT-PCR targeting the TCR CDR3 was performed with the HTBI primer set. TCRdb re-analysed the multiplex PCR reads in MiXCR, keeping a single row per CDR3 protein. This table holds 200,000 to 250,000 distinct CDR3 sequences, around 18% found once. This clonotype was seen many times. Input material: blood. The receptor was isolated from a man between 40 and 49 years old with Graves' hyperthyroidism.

CDR3 sequence reads: CASSLGSGTYEQYF. The CDR3 coding sequence is TGTGCCAGCAGCTTAGGTAGCGGAACCTACGAGCAGTACTTC. The chain recombines TRBV11-2 with TRBJ2-7; TRBD2 is a possible D gene (6 bases). Germline V gives CDR1 SGHAT, CDR2 FQNNGV. V was pared by 1 base and J by 2 bases, with 9 bases between. This CDR3 comprises 14 residues.